This T cell receptor beta chain appears in the sequencing data of a study of graft-versus-host responses after intestinal transplantation (dated by TCRdb to about 2021). With regard to the full study: The transplants that recipients received were multivisceral, liver-intestinal, or isolated intestinal. The cohort enrolled 24 intestinal transplant recipients, one of whom was a retransplant, and a few patients without pretransplant specimens were excluded. To identify alloreactive clones, pre-transplant mixed lymphocyte reaction products were sequenced and compared with unstimulated pre-transplant donor and recipient T cells. Bulk TCR-beta CDR3 sequencing was used to track graft-versus-host and host-versus-graft alloreactive T cell clones in the graft, circulation and bone marrow after intestinal transplantation. Donor T cell macrochimerism was defined as a peak of at least 4% donor T cells among recipient peripheral blood mononuclear cells. Rather than going through the commercial service, samples from three later patients were sequenced in-house on an Illumina MiSeq and processed with MiXCR. Every recipient was given anti-thymocyte globulin induction, followed by approximately 3 years of maintenance tacrolimus and steroids. Summary of the overall study and its limitations: Early after transplant, peak levels of circulating GvH clones were found to be associated with declines in HvG clones. GvH clones turned up in recipient bone marrow, with some appearing earlier in ileal mucosa or blood, a pattern consistent with an intestinal mucosal origin. In patients with donor T cell macrochimerism, the allografts had high GvH to HvG T cell clonal ratios. The conclusions were limited by the relatively low number and heterogeneity of the intestinal transplant patients.

This specimen's time point label, per the study, means: cells obtained before transplantation from donor or recipient. In the mixed lymphocyte reactions, roughly 200,000 CFSE-labeled pre-transplant responders were plated with roughly 200,000 irradiated violet-dye-labeled stimulators and cultured for about six days. After the mixed lymphocyte reaction, proliferating CD3+CD4+CFSE-low and CD3+CD8+CFSE-low responder cells were FACS-sorted on a BD Influx sorter. According to the germline V gene (reference sequence), CDR1 reads GTSNPN and CDR2 reads SVGIG. Spanning cysteine to phenylalanine, the CDR3 consists of 13 amino acids. Left in the record is the CDR3 DNA by itself, 39 bases read in frame from the first base. Trimming at the junction amounts to 2 bases on V and 7 bases on J, and the germline ends lie 15 bases apart. This clone was seen a handful of times. No base quality information exists; no much larger clone differs at one position.

Receptor libraries were prepared by the immunoSEQ multiplex PCR assay. For most patients, genomic DNA was isolated with the Qiagen DNeasy Blood and Tissue Kit and shipped frozen to Adaptive Biotechnologies for TCR sequencing. For most patients, high-throughput TCR-beta CDR3 sequencing of genomic DNA was performed by Adaptive Biotechnologies. From the authors' description of their analysis: Adaptive's ImmunoSEQ software supplied the TCR sequencing data for around 19 patients, while MiXCR and VDJtools were used to process a few other patients. To correct CD4 versus CD8 sorting errors, any sequence found in both subsets at a frequency ratio below 5:1 was removed. CDR3 nucleotide sequences shared by donor and recipient were removed because the origin of these sequences could not be assigned. To be classed as alloreactive, a clone needed at least 2-fold expansion over unstimulated cells and a minimum CFSE-low frequency of 0.002% (template counts) or 0.001% (read counts). A clone was considered mappable if detected in the sequenced pre-transplant spleen, lymph node, or MLR CFSE-low populations of the donor or recipient. The cumulative frequency of alloreactive clones was calculated as a percentage of all sequences, weighted by copy number. Entries here come from immuneACCESS through TCRdb and include only in-frame sequences with V and J called. Some clones fail to appear in such tables; in the studies checked, an unresolved V gene covers under half of the shortfall, and the cause of the remainder is unknown. That table supplies the V and J calls and clone size; D and trimming were determined from the DNA. Present in this sample are roughly 14,000 clones, around a third of which were seen just once. The ten biggest clones cover about 1.9% of the sample.

The sample here was alloreactive CD8+ T cells from a mixed lymphocyte reaction culture, taken before intestinal transplant. The sample's cell subset or site, from its label and the paper: CFSE-low proliferating T cells sorted from approximately 6-day pre-transplant mixed lymphocyte reaction (GvH or HvG direction). The chain links TRBV30 with TRBJ2-7, and the D gene may be TRBD1, 5 bases matching. The clonotype comes from a human patient who received an intestinal transplant. The DNA reads as follows: TGTGCCTGGAGTTTAGGGGCCTTGGGAGAGCAGTACTTC. Translated, this gives CAWSLGALGEQYF.